These T cell receptor beta chains were read from a single sample in a study of long-term antiretroviral therapy in people with HIV. Assay used: immunoSEQ multiplex PCR; TCRdb lists only in-frame clones, some missing. The sample lists about 22,000 clones, approximately 80% seen once, with roughly 4.2% in the top ten. The material sequenced was unsorted PBMCs, taken about 6.1 years after starting antiretroviral therapy. All receptors derive from a man between 25 and 39 years old with HIV. Both conserved end residues are part of each CDR3. The order of the fields is J gene, clone size, V gene, D gene, CDR3 protein, CDR3 DNA. D genes are given only for firm matches. A row's size may be missing; if present it is once, few, many or a size class.

TRBJ1-6 NA TRBV5-1 NA CASSLSNSPLHF TGCGCCAGCAGCTTGAGTAATTCACCCCTCCACTTT
TRBJ2-1 NA TRBV7-2 NA CASSAGRSSYNEQFF TGTGCCAGCAGCGCCGGACGGAGCTCCTACAATGAGCAGTTCTTC
TRBJ2-3 NA TRBV27 NA CASSLGQLTDTQYF TGTGCCAGCAGTTTGGGACAACTCACAGATACGCAGTATTTT
TRBJ1-2 NA TRBV9 NA CASSVGEGGYGYTF TGTGCCAGCAGCGTAGGAGAGGGCGGCTATGGCTACACCTTC
TRBJ1-2 NA TRBV20-1 NA CSAIGTGYTF TGCAGTGCCATAGGAACTGGCTACACCTTC
TRBJ1-1 NA TRBV18 NA CASSPKVSEAFF TGTGCCAGCTCACCAAAGGTGTCAGAAGCTTTCTTT
TRBJ2-3 NA TRBV5-1 TRBD1 CASSLTGTGLADTQYF TGCGCCAGCTCCCTAACCGGGACAGGACTGGCAGATACGCAGTATTTT
TRBJ2-1 NA TRBV28 NA CASSKTRQWIPDEQFF TGTGCCAGCAGTAAGACGAGACAGTGGATCCCGGATGAGCAGTTCTTC
TRBJ1-1 NA TRBV5-1 NA CASSLMGDSAFF TGCGCCAGCAGCCTAATGGGGGACTCGGCTTTCTTT
TRBJ1-2 NA TRBV28 TRBD1 CASSLGTGLGGYTF TGTGCCAGCAGTTTAGGGACAGGGTTGGGTGGCTACACCTTC
TRBJ2-7 NA TRBV7-6 TRBD1 CASSRGQGIDEQYF TGTGCCAGCAGCCGAGGACAGGGCATCGACGAGCAGTACTTC
TRBJ1-1 once TRBV28 NA CASSLGNTEAFF TGTGCCAGCAGTTTAGGTAACACTGAAGCTTTCTTT
TRBJ1-2 NA TRBV5-4 TRBD1 CASSLEGDRSYGYTF TGTGCCAGCAGCTTGGAAGGGGACAGGTCCTATGGCTACACCTTC
TRBJ2-5 NA TRBV7-2 NA CASTYTAYQETQYF TGTGCCAGCACCTACACTGCATACCAAGAGACCCAGTACTTC
TRBJ1-1 NA TRBV6-5 NA CASSYTGQNTEAFF TGTGCCAGCAGTTACACGGGACAGAACACTGAAGCTTTCTTT
TRBJ2-5 NA TRBV4-1 NA CASRDQAYQETQYF TGCGCCAGCAGGGACCAGGCATACCAAGAGACCCAGTACTTC
TRBJ2-1 NA TRBV4-3 TRBD2 CASSQFTSGSGEQFF TGCGCCAGCAGCCAATTCACTAGCGGGAGTGGTGAGCAGTTCTTC
TRBJ1-5 NA TRBV2 NA CASSEASGGAEQPQHF TGTGCCAGCAGTGAAGCGTCCGGGGGCGCCGAGCAGCCCCAGCATTTT
TRBJ2-3 NA TRBV7-2 NA CASSSEPESTDTQYF TGTGCCAGCAGCTCCGAGCCCGAGTCCACAGATACGCAGTATTTT
TRBJ2-1 NA TRBV19 NA CASSIDWGVRSNEQFF TGTGCCAGTAGTATAGATTGGGGCGTGAGATCCAATGAGCAGTTCTTC
TRBJ2-1 NA TRBV2 TRBD2 CASTRTSGYNEQFF TGTGCCAGCACTAGGACTAGCGGTTACAATGAGCAGTTCTTC
TRBJ2-3 NA TRBV9 TRBD2 CASSVGGGPTDTQYF TGTGCCAGCAGCGTGGGCGGGGGACCCACAGATACGCAGTATTTT
TRBJ1-1 NA TRBV15 TRBD1 CATSRDSSVDRKNTEAFF TGTGCCACCAGCAGAGATAGTAGTGTGGACAGGAAGAACACTGAAGCTTTCTTT
TRBJ1-1 NA TRBV4-1 TRBD1 CASSQAGQGDTEAFF TGCGCCAGCAGCCAAGCAGGGCAGGGGGACACTGAAGCTTTCTTT
TRBJ2-1 NA TRBV4-1 NA CASSQVRLTGGDEQFF TGCGCCAGCAGCCAAGTCCGGCTCACAGGGGGGGATGAGCAGTTCTTC
TRBJ1-2 NA TRBV5-4 NA CASSGRGDYGYTF TGTGCCAGCAGCGGGAGGGGGGACTATGGCTACACCTTC
TRBJ1-1 NA TRBV7-9 TRBD1 CASSQQGSTTEAFF TGTGCCAGCAGCCAACAGGGGTCGACCACTGAAGCTTTCTTT